This note documents a single T cell receptor (beta chain) sequence. Its antigen is not known. The data were obtained in a study of blood T cells in healthy people across ages. For every donor, a draw yielded about 9.7 milliliters of peripheral blood. The extraction recovered at least 6 micrograms of total RNA per sample. PCR was performed a second time for 7 to 11 cycles using a sample-barcoded 5' primer and a J-beta primer mix. TCRdb itself ran the 5' RACE reads through MiXCR, one entry per CDR3 protein. Of 730,000 or so distinct CDR3 sequences in the sample, around 43% were seen once. Study conclusions and caveats: Naive T cell percentage by flow cytometry tracked strongly with beta diversity. TCR beta diversity, measured per million T cells, fell in a roughly linear way with age.

The CDR3 loop spans 15 amino acids. J lost 5 bases, V lost 2 bases, and 4 bases had no gene match. Germline CDR1 SGHTA, CDR2 FQGNSA. The gene calls are TRBV7-2 and TRBJ2-2, with 8 bases that match TRBD1. The sequence was obtained from a man older than 75 in good health. The specimen sequenced was blood. For the CDR3, the DNA is TGTGCCAGCAGCTTAATTAGGACAGGGACCGGGGAGCTGTTTTTT. Translation gives CASSLIRTGTGELFF.